Listed below are T cell receptor beta chains from one sample, sequenced in a study of blood T cell repertoires in COVID-19. Sequenced by immunoSEQ multiplex PCR; TCRdb stores in-frame clones only, minus some. Of 65,000 to 85,000 clones in the sample, more than 80% were seen once. The sample was peripheral blood. Receptor source: a middle-aged man with acute or convalescent COVID-19. The CDR3 runs from the conserved cysteine through the conserved F or W. The order of the fields is clone size, J gene, CDR3 length, D gene, V gene, CDR3 DNA, CDR3 protein. D genes are given only for firm matches. Only part of the rows carry a size: once, few, many, or a class if the clone is expanded.

>NA|TRBJ2-3|16|TRBD2|TRBV6-5
TGTGCCAGCAGTTACTCCGGAGCGGGAGTAAGAGATACGCAGTATTTT
CASSYSGAGVRDTQYF
>NA|TRBJ1-2|14|NA|TRBV5-4
TGTGCCAGCAGCTTGGAACAGAAACTCTATGGCTACACCTTC
CASSLEQKLYGYTF
>NA|TRBJ2-4|15|TRBD1|TRBV7-9
TGTGCCAGCAGCTTAACGGGACAGTCCAAAAACATTCAGTACTTC
CASSLTGQSKNIQYF
>NA|TRBJ2-1|18|NA|TRBV4-1
TGCGCCAGCAGCCAATCCGCCCTAGCGAGTATGTCCTACAATGAGCAGTTCTTC
CASSQSALASMSYNEQFF
>NA|TRBJ2-5|14|NA|TRBV10-3
TGTGCCATCAGGGGGACTTCTCCACAAGAGACCCAGTACTTC
CAIRGTSPQETQYF
>NA|TRBJ2-5|15|TRBD1|TRBV11-1
TGTGCCAGCAGCGGAAGGGACAGGGAAGGTGAGACCCAGTACTTC
CASSGRDREGETQYF
>NA|TRBJ1-4|14|TRBD1|TRBV19
TGTGCCAGTCATTCCAGGGGGGACGATGAAAAACTGTTTTTT
CASHSRGDDEKLFF
>NA|TRBJ1-1|16|NA|TRBV4-1
TGCGCCAGCAGCCAAGGGATAGGGGTTTGGAACACTGAAGCTTTCTTT
CASSQGIGVWNTEAFF
>NA|TRBJ2-1|14|NA|TRBV10-2
TGCGCCAGCAGTGATATTGACGGGAACAATGAGCAGTTCTTC
CASSDIDGNNEQFF
>medium-sized|TRBJ1-6|15|TRBD1|TRBV30
TGTGCCTGGAGTGTACAGGGGCCAGACAATTCACCCCTCCACTTT
CAWSVQGPDNSPLHF
>NA|TRBJ1-1|15|TRBD1|TRBV5-1
TGCGCCAGCAGTTCCCCGGTGGAGGGGGCGGCTGAAGCTTTCTTT
CASSSPVEGAAEAFF
>once|TRBJ2-7|11|NA|TRBV6-5
TGTGCCAGCACAGGGGTCTACGAGCAGTACTTC
CASTGVYEQYF
>NA|TRBJ2-2|15|NA|TRBV2
TGTGCCAGCAGTGTCAGCCGGACTTTCACCGGGGAGCTGTTTTTT
CASSVSRTFTGELFF
>NA|TRBJ1-1|14|TRBD1|TRBV6-2/TRBV6-3
TGTGCCAGCAGTCCCCTGGGACAGGGCACTGAAGCTTTCTTT
CASSPLGQGTEAFF
>NA|TRBJ2-4|16|NA|TRBV7-9
TGTGCCAGCAGCCCCCAACCGGTGCTAGCCAAAAACATTCAGTACTTC
CASSPQPVLAKNIQYF
>few|TRBJ2-7|13|NA|TRBV28
TGTGCCACAGCTTGGGACGGGAGATACGAGCAGTACTTC
CATAWDGRYEQYF
>once|TRBJ2-2|17|TRBD1|TRBV24-1
TGTGCCACCAGTGACGACAGGGGAATATCGCGCACCGGGGAGCTGTTTTTT
CATSDDRGISRTGELFF
>NA|TRBJ1-3|19|NA|TRBV2
TGTGCCAGCCGGCGACTCCTGACAGGTCCTCTGAACTCTGGAAACACCATATATTTT
CASRRLLTGPLNSGNTIYF
>NA|TRBJ2-1|14|NA|TRBV19
TGTGCCAGCGGGCGCCGGGGCTCCTACAATGAGCAGTTCTTC
CASGRRGSYNEQFF
>NA|TRBJ2-4|15|TRBD1|TRBV5-5
TGTGCCAGCAGCTTGGCCGGGACAGGGCTGAACATTCAGTACTTC
CASSLAGTGLNIQYF
>NA|TRBJ2-1|17|TRBD2|TRBV5-6
TGTGCCAGCAGCACCGGACTAGCGGGAGTCCTTAGGAATGAGCAGTTCTTC
CASSTGLAGVLRNEQFF
>few|TRBJ2-7|13|TRBD2|TRBV6-5
TGTGCCAGCAGTCGGACTAGCGGGAGCGAGCAGTACTTC
CASSRTSGSEQYF
>NA|TRBJ1-1|14|NA|TRBV6-5
TGTGCCAGCAGACGGGACACCCGTAGCACTGAAGCTTTCTTT
CASRRDTRSTEAFF
>NA|TRBJ1-4|15|TRBD1|TRBV7-9
TGTGCCAGCAGCTTTGGGACAGGTCGTAATGAAAAACTGTTTTTT
CASSFGTGRNEKLFF
>NA|TRBJ2-2|16|TRBD2|TRBV5-4
TGTGCCAGCAGCTGGGGACTAGCGGGAGGTGCCGGGGAGCTGTTTTTT
CASSWGLAGGAGELFF
>NA|TRBJ2-5|16|NA|TRBV14
TGTGCCAGCAGCCGGTTGGACACCAACCTTCAAGAGACCCAGTACTTC
CASSRLDTNLQETQYF
>NA|TRBJ1-2|14|NA|TRBV30
TGTGCCTGGAGTGGACAGCCAAACGTCCGTGGCTACACCTTC
CAWSGQPNVRGYTF
>few|TRBJ1-1|13|TRBD1|TRBV24-1
TGTGCCACCAGAGGACAGGGAAACACTGAAGCTTTCTTT
CATRGQGNTEAFF
>NA|TRBJ1-3|15|TRBD1|TRBV6-5
TGTGCCAGCAGCCGGGACAGAATATCTGGAAACACCATATATTTT
CASSRDRISGNTIYF
>NA|TRBJ1-1|12|NA|TRBV28
TGTGCCAGCAGTACTAGGAATGGTTATGCTTTCTTT
CASSTRNGYAFF